This entry lists 5 T cell receptor beta chains sequenced from one sample in a study of shared clonotypes between healthy human individuals. TCRdb keeps only in-frame clones here, not all; method: immunoSEQ multiplex PCR. The sample has about 2,100,000 clones, 90% to 95% seen once; the top ten hold 1.5% to 2%. Naive CD8 cells lacked CD45RO and underwent positive selection for CCR7, leaving out terminally differentiated effector memory CD45RA+ cells. The sample consisted of naive CD8+ T cells from PBMCs. These receptor sequences come from a man between 18 and 29 years old in good health. Some clones in this sample may be carry-over from other donors' samples.

The chain joins TRBV6-5 to TRBJ2-3; TRBD1 is a possible D gene (6 bases). Germline V lookup: CDR1 MNHEY, CDR2 SVGAGI. Trimming took 6 bases from V and 3 from J, leaving 16 bases between them. The CDR3 is 15 residues long. For the CDR3, the DNA is TGTGCCAGCAGGCAACAGGGATATGCGACAGATACGCAGTATTTT. Translation gives CASRQQGYATDTQYF.

The chain uses TRBV13 and TRBJ2-5, with D tentatively TRBD1 (5 bases). Germline CDR1 reads PRHDT; CDR2 reads FYEKMQ (reference sequence). The CDR3 runs to 14 residues. Trimming cost V 4 bases and J 2 bases, with 11 bases left between them. This chain's CDR3 is CASSSPDRQETQYF. CDR3 in DNA: TGTGCCAGCAGCTCACCCGACAGACAAGAGACCCAGTACTTC.

The V call is TRBV11-2, the J call TRBJ2-7; 8 bases agree with TRBD2. The CDR3 runs to 15 residues. CDR1 and CDR2 (germline): SGHAT, FQNNGV. The ends lost 1 base at V and 4 bases at J; junction bases unmatched: 6. The CDR3 DNA reads as TGTGCCAGCAGCTTAGTGGGGACTAGGAGTTACGAGCAGTACTTC. This codes for CASSLVGTRSYEQYF.

The chain joins TRBV19 to TRBJ2-5; D is perhaps TRBD1 (5 bases). The V gene's germline CDR1 is LNHDA and CDR2 SQIVND (reference sequence). The CDR3 length is 14 residues. The ends were cut back, 7 bases at V and 5 bases at J, with 17 bases in the middle. The DNA of the CDR3 is TGTGCCAGTAACCCCCGTGGGGCTTGGGAGACCCAGTACTTC. It codes for CASNPRGAWETQYF.

V and J are TRBV4-1 and TRBJ2-4, with TRBD2 as a possible D gene (5 bases). Germline CDR1 reads MGHRA; CDR2 reads YSYEKL. Trimming took off 1 base at V and 6 bases at J, with 7 bases between the two ends. The CDR3 spans 13 residues. The CDR3 nucleotides are TGCGCCAGCAGCCAAGTTGCGGGAAACATTCAGTACTTC. Encoded protein: CASSQVAGNIQYF.